This TCR beta chain came from a study of shared clonotypes between healthy human individuals. The CDR3 has 15 amino acids. Per the germline V gene, CDR1 is SGDLS and CDR2 is YYNGEE. Trimming removed 5 bases at V and 4 bases at J, with 13 bases between. The data were produced by immunoSEQ multiplex PCR, yet TCRdb's version contains in-frame clones alone and is incomplete. The sample shows 1.5 million to 1.9 million clones, 95% to 99% of them seen only once. Sequences were obtained from naive CD4+ T cells sorted from blood. Sample subset: CD45RA+ positively selected. The chain carries TRBV9 and TRBJ2-6; tentatively, D is TRBD2 (5 bases). This clonotype originated in a man aged 30 to 45 in good health. CDR3 protein: CASREGSGGANVLTF. CDR3 bases: TGTGCCAGCAGGGAAGGTTCGGGAGGGGCCAACGTCCTGACTTTC. Full variable domain (missing parts from reference TRBV9 and TRBJ2-6): DSGVTQTPKHLITATGQRVTLRCSPRSGDLSVYWYQQSLDQGLQFLIQYYNGEERAKGNILERFSAQQFPDLHSELNLSSLELGDSALYFCASREGSGGANVLTFGAGSRLTVL.